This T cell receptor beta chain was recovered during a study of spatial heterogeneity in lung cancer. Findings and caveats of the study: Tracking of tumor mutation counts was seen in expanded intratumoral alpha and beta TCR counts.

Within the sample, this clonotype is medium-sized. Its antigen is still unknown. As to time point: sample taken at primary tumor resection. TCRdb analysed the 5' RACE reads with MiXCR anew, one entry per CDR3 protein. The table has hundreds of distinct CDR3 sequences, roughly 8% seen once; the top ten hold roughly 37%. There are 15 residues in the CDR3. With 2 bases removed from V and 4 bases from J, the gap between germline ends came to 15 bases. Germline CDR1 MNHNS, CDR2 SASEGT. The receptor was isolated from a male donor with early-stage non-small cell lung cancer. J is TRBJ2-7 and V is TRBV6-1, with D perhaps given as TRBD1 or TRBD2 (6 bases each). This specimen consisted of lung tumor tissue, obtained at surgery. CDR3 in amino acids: CASSELTGGEYEQYF. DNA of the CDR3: TGTGCCAGCAGTGAATTGACCGGGGGCGAGTACGAGCAGTACTTC.